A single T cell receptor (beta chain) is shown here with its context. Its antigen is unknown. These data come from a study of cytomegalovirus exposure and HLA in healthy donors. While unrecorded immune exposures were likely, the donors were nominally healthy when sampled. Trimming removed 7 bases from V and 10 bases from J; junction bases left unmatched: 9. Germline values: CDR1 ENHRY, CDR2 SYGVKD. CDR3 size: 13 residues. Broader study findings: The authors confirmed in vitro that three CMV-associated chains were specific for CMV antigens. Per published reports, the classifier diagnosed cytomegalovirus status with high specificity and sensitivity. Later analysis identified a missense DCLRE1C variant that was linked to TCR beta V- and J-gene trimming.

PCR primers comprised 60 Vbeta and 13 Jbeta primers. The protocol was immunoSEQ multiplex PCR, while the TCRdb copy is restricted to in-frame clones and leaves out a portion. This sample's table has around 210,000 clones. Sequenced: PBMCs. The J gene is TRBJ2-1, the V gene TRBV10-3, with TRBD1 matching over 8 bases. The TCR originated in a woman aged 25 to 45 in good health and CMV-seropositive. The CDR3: CAIMVDRGYEQFF. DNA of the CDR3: TGTGCCATCATGGTAGACAGGGGATACGAGCAGTTCTTC.